This T cell receptor (beta chain) was sequenced for a study of blood T cell repertoires in COVID-19. The table came from immunoSEQ multiplex PCR; TCRdb's copy has only in-frame clones and leaves some out. The sample contains 450,000 or so clones, approximately 90% of which appear only once. The CDR3 runs to 14 residues. V was pared by 5 bases and J by 2 bases, with 4 bases of the junction left unmatched. Germline CDR1 is SEHNR and CDR2 is FQNEAQ (reference sequence). This TCR was recovered from a man aged 18 to 30 with COVID-19, enrolled during active disease. Source material: peripheral blood. V gene TRBV7-9 combines with J gene TRBJ2-7, with 9 bases fitting TRBD1. The DNA of the CDR3 is TGTGCCAGCAGCCCGGGACAGGGTACCTACGAGCAGTACTTC. This encodes CASSPGQGTYEQYF.